These T cell receptor beta chains were read from a single sample in a study of Ad26.COV2.S vaccination and SARS-CoV-2 variants. Clones were read by immunoSEQ multiplex PCR, and TCRdb kept only the in-frame ones, dropping some. The table has hundreds of thousands of clones, about nine tenths seen once. Sequenced here: peripheral blood, sampled in a trial of Ad26.COV2.S vaccine versus placebo. These TCRs come from a person between 18 and 59 years old who received the Ad26.COV2.S COVID-19 vaccine or a placebo. CDR3s include the opening cysteine and the closing phenylalanine or tryptophan. D genes are given only for firm matches.

.	TRBJ2-3	TRBV21-1	TGTGCCAGCAGCAAAGCGCAGCGAGGGTCTAGCACAGATACGCAGTATTTT	CASSKAQRGSSTDTQYF
.	TRBJ1-2	TRBV10-1	TGCGCCAGCAGTTCTAGAACGGCCGTTAACTATGGCTACACCTTC	CASSSRTAVNYGYTF
.	TRBJ2-7	TRBV7-6	TGTGCCAGCAGCTTTGATTTTTCCTACGAGCAGTACTTC	CASSFDFSYEQYF
.	TRBJ1-4	TRBV2	TGTGCCAGCGGACAGCGGGGGACTAATGAAAAACTGTTTTTT	CASGQRGTNEKLFF
.	TRBJ2-7	TRBV4-1	TGCGCCAGCAGCCAAGAGGACGGGATGGAGCAGTACTTC	CASSQEDGMEQYF
TRBD1	TRBJ1-2	TRBV19	TGTGCCAGTAGTATAACAGGGGAAGGCTACACCTTC	CASSITGEGYTF
.	TRBJ1-5	TRBV6-5	TGTGCCAGCAGTTTGACAGCTAGCAATCAGCCCCAGCATTTT	CASSLTASNQPQHF
.	TRBJ1-2	TRBV6-5	TGTGCCACCTCCGCCGGGCAGGAGAGCTATGGCTACACCTTC	CATSAGQESYGYTF
.	TRBJ1-3	TRBV2	TGTGCCAGCAGTGAAGGTCCCTCTGGAAACACCATATATTTT	CASSEGPSGNTIYF
.	TRBJ2-3	TRBV5-1	TGCGCCAGCAGCCTGACCACTAGCACAGATACGCAGTATTTT	CASSLTTSTDTQYF